The 30 T cell receptor beta chains in this list originate from one sample, sequenced in a study of identical twins. TCRdb reprocessed the 5' RACE reads with MiXCR, giving one entry per CDR3 protein. The data show fewer than 350,000 distinct CDR3 sequences, roughly 8.6% seen once. This sample was also put to use in a study of yellow fever vaccine responses in identical twins.

The sample taken for sequencing was memory (CD45RO+) T cells sorted from blood. Every receptor here comes from a woman in her late teens or twenties in good health.

The chain uses TRBV12-5 and TRBJ1-1; no clear D. Looked up from germline, CDR1 is LGHNT and CDR2 is FRNRAP. CDR3 length: 15 amino acids. The V end lost 6 bases, the J end lost 5 bases, and 19 bases lay between the germline ends. CDR3 residues: CASGGGVGIWTEAFF. The DNA for the CDR3 is TGTGCTAGTGGGGGAGGCGTGGGAATCTGGACTGAAGCTTTCTTT.

The genes are TRBV6-1 and TRBJ1-2; 8 nucleotides line up with TRBD1. V was clipped by 6 bases and J by 4 bases; unmatched bases: 7. This CDR3 region has 14 residues. Per the germline V gene, CDR1 is MNHNS and CDR2 is SASEGT. This CDR3 reads CASSPLTGVYGYTF. As DNA, the CDR3 is TGTGCCAGCAGCCCTCTGACAGGGGTCTATGGCTACACCTTC.

The chain carries TRBV11-3 and TRBJ2-7; D is unresolved. Trimming cost V 5 bases and J 0 bases, with 5 bases left between them. The CDR3 length is 12 residues. Germline V lookup: CDR1 SGHNT, CDR2 YENEEA. CDR3: CASSAFSYEQYF. CDR3 DNA: TGTGCCAGCAGCGCCTTCTCCTACGAGCAGTACTTC.

The chain links TRBV4-1 to TRBJ2-5; TRBD2 might be the D (6 bases). V lost 5 bases, J lost 4 bases, and 20 bases lay in between. The CDR3 extends over 16 amino acids. In germline, CDR1 is MGHRA, CDR2 YSYEKL. The CDR3 nucleotides are TGCGCCAGCAGCACCCAGACTAGTGGTGTCAGAGAGACCCAGTACTTC. Its translation: CASSTQTSGVRETQYF.

The chain is built from TRBV24-1 and TRBJ2-2, with D perhaps matching TRBD1 (5 bases). Trimming cost V 7 bases and J 4 bases, with 15 bases left between them. The CDR3 covers 15 residues. Germline values: CDR1 KGHDR, CDR2 SFDVKD. CDR3 sequence reads: CATRPRQTTTGELFF. CDR3 in DNA: TGTGCCACCAGGCCTAGACAGACAACCACCGGGGAGCTGTTTTTT.

This clonotype was observed a handful of times. The chain is built from TRBV2 and TRBJ1-5; 8 bases match TRBD1. The CDR3 contains 13 residues. V shed 6 bases and J 6 bases; nucleotides not matched to a gene: 4. Germline lookup yields CDR1 SNHLY and CDR2 FYNNEI. The CDR3 DNA reads as TGTGCCAGCAGCGACAGGGGTCCTCAGCCCCAGCATTTT. Translated, it gives CASSDRGPQPQHF.

Many counts were recorded for this clonotype. In nucleotides, the CDR3 is TGTGCCACCAGGACAGGGGGCGGTTACACCGGGGAGCTGTTTTTT. Protein product: CATRTGGGYTGELFF. The gene calls are TRBV15 and TRBJ2-2; 10 bases match TRBD1. Germline CDR1 and CDR2: LNHNV and YYDKDF (reference sequence). With 6 bases clipped from V and 3 bases from J, the junction kept 4 bases outside the gene matches. This CDR3 region has 15 residues. Combining the CDR3 with reference TRBV15 and TRBJ2-2 gives the whole variable domain DAMVIQNPRYQVTQFGKPVTLSCSQTLNHNVMYWYQQKSSQAPKLLFHYYDKDFNNEADTPDNFQSRRPNTSFCFLDIRSPGLGDTAMYLCATRTGGGYTGELFFGEGSRLTVL.

This clonotype was seen at least ten times. V and J are TRBV24-1 and TRBJ2-7; 7 nucleotides agree with TRBD1. Looked up from germline, CDR1 is KGHDR and CDR2 is SFDVKD. The CDR3 is 15 amino acids. Germline trimming cut 4 bases from V and 2 bases from J; bases unmatched to any gene: 7. In nucleotides, the CDR3 is TGTGCCACCAGTGAGCAGACAGGGTTTCCCTACGAGCAGTACTTC. Protein: CATSEQTGFPYEQYF.

The V gene is TRBV19, the J gene TRBJ2-5; possibly TRBD1 for D (6 bases). CDR3 size: 15 residues. Germline-derived CDR1 and CDR2 are LNHDA and SQIVND (reference sequence). The V end was cut by 0 bases, the J end by 5 bases, with 13 bases between. CDR3 loop: CASSIDTTGWETQYF. Here the CDR3 DNA reads TGTGCCAGTAGTATAGATACAACAGGGTGGGAGACCCAGTACTTC.

This clonotype has only a few counts. This sequence joins TRBV7-2 and TRBJ2-7; the match to TRBD2 covers 8 bases. CDR1 and CDR2 (germline): SGHTA, FQGNSA. This CDR3 comprises 13 residues. The V and J ends lost 2 bases and 7 bases, in that order; junction bases with no gene match: 4. Here the CDR3 DNA reads TGTGCCAGCAGCTTACGGGAGGGCCGAGAGCAGTACTTC. Translating gives CASSLREGREQYF.

This clonotype showed up many times. This chain uses TRBV27 with TRBJ1-6; D is unresolved. V lost 6 bases, J lost 10 bases, and 10 bases lay in between. This CDR3 comprises 12 residues. Germline CDR1 reads MNHEY; CDR2 reads SMNVEV (reference sequence). CDR3: CASRRAQSPLHF. For the CDR3, the DNA is TGTGCCAGCAGGAGGGCTCAGTCACCCCTCCACTTT.

This clonotype was seen at least ten times. This chain joins TRBV29-1 and TRBJ1-3, with TRBD1 identical over 7 bases. The ends lost 6 bases at V and 2 bases at J; junction bases unmatched: 7. Germline lookup yields CDR1 SQVTM and CDR2 ANQGSEA. This CDR3 is built from 14 residues. The CDR3: CSVDLGGAGNTIYF. The CDR3 DNA follows: TGCAGCGTCGACTTAGGGGGCGCTGGAAACACCATATATTTT.

This clonotype was picked up a small number of times. The rearrangement uses TRBV12-3 or TRBV12-4 and TRBJ2-5; possible D gene TRBD1, 6 bases. The CDR3 runs to 16 residues. Trimming shortened V by 3 bases and J by 3 bases, and 17 bases separated the two germline ends. DNA of the CDR3: TGTGCCAGCAGTTTGAAAACAGGGCGGCTAAAAGAGACCCAGTACTTC. As protein: CASSLKTGRLKETQYF.

This clonotype was found many times. V is TRBV10-3 and J is TRBJ2-7; 8 bases line up with TRBD1. The germline V gene has CDR1 ENHRY and CDR2 SYGVKD. The CDR3 runs to 15 residues. Trimming at V came to 6 bases and at J to 2 bases, leaving 9 bases not matched to a gene. In DNA form, the CDR3 reads TGTGCCATCAGCGCAGACAGGGGAGGACCCTACGAGCAGTACTTC. Residues: CAISADRGGPYEQYF.

The rearrangement joins TRBV20-1 to TRBJ2-5, with TRBD2 matching 7 bases. The CDR3 covers 13 residues. V lost 4 bases, J lost 4 bases, and 6 bases stayed unmatched. The germline gives CDR1 DFQATT, CDR2 SNEGSKA (reference sequence). As DNA, the CDR3 is TGCAGTGCTAACCTAGCGGCTAGAGAGACCCAGTACTTC. Amino acid sequence: CSANLAARETQYF.

This clonotype has only a few counts. The chain joins TRBV28 to TRBJ2-7; 9 bases agree with TRBD1. The germline V gene encodes CDR1 MDHEN and CDR2 SYDVKM. This CDR3 comprises 15 residues. V was pared by 5 bases and J by 6 bases, with 11 bases of the junction left unmatched. The CDR3 here is CASSVSGTGGTEQYF. The CDR3 DNA is TGTGCCAGCAGTGTTAGCGGTACAGGGGGCACCGAGCAGTACTTC.

V usage is TRBV3-1 and J usage is TRBJ2-3; TRBD2 aligns across 8 bases. Germline CDR1 is LGHDT and CDR2 is YNNKEL (reference sequence). J gave up 3 bases and V 3 bases, and 2 bases lay outside the gene matches. The CDR3 consists of 14 residues. CDR3 region: CASSHGLATDTQYF. In nucleotides, the CDR3 is TGTGCCAGCAGCCACGGACTAGCAACAGATACGCAGTATTTT.

The chain uses TRBV25-1 and TRBJ2-2; TRBD2 matches at 14 bases. The CDR3 length is 16 residues. Germline trimming cut 2 bases from V and 5 bases from J; bases unmatched to any gene: 1. Germline CDR1 and CDR2: MGHDK and SYGVNS. CDR3 in amino acids: CASSEGLAGGTGELFF. The CDR3 nucleotides read TGTGCCAGCAGTGAAGGACTAGCGGGAGGTACCGGGGAGCTGTTTTTT. Complete variable domain (other parts from reference TRBV25-1 and TRBJ2-2): EADIYQTPRYLVIGTGKKITLECSQTMGHDKMYWYQQDPGMELHLIHYSYGVNSTEKGDLSSESTVSRIRTEHFPLTLESARPSHTSQYLCASSEGLAGGTGELFFGEGSRLTVL.

V gene TRBV6-5 combines with J gene TRBJ2-7; D uncertain. Deletions cut 3 bases from V and 3 bases from J, with 15 bases between. Per germline, CDR1 MNHEY and CDR2 SVGAGI. The CDR3 is 15 residues long. The CDR3 sequence is CASSYRLADHYEQYF. The CDR3 bases are TGTGCCAGCAGTTATCGTTTAGCAGACCACTACGAGCAGTACTTC.

V gene TRBV24-1 combines with J gene TRBJ1-5; no firm D call. The CDR3 length is 14 residues. Between the trimmed V and J ends, which lost 4 bases and 4 bases, there was a span of 10 bases. The germline gives CDR1 KGHDR, CDR2 SFDVKD. DNA of the CDR3: TGTGCCACCAGTGACTCGAAGTGGAATCAGCCCCAGCATTTT. The encoded protein is CATSDSKWNQPQHF.

V usage is TRBV2 and J usage is TRBJ2-1; D may be TRBD1 or TRBD2 (5 bases each). With 8 bases removed from V and 3 bases from J, the gap between germline ends came to 14 bases. CDR3 length: 14 amino acids. Germline V gene lookup returns CDR1 SNHLY and CDR2 FYNNEI. The CDR3 reads CASAPGTGYNEQFF. The CDR3 DNA sequence: TGTGCCAGCGCCCCCGGGACGGGCTACAATGAGCAGTTCTTC.

This clonotype has just a few counts. A much more abundant neighbour one base away suggests this may be a read error. The chain recombines TRBV6-1 with TRBJ2-3; D is possibly TRBD2 (7 bases). Looked up from germline, CDR1 is MNHNS and CDR2 is SASEGT. The CDR3 contains 15 residues. CDR3 nucleotides: TGTGCCAGCAGTGAGGGGGGGGGCGGGGTGGATATGCAGTATTTT. This encodes CASSEGGGGVDMQYF.

The chain couples TRBV20-1 to TRBJ2-4, with a possible D match to TRBD2 (6 bases). Per the germline V gene, CDR1 is DFQATT and CDR2 is SNEGSKA (reference sequence). V shed 6 bases and J shed 0 bases, with 12 bases lying between them. CDR3 length: 14 amino acids. CDR3 amino acids: CSAIPGLAKNIQYF. The CDR3 DNA reads TGCAGTGCGATACCGGGACTAGCCAAAAACATTCAGTACTTC.

This clonotype was observed a handful of times. Here the CDR3 DNA reads TGTGCCAGCAAGGGGGACGGGAACGGGAAATACTTC. Protein sequence: CASKGDGNGKYF. The chain carries TRBV2 and TRBJ2-4, with D perhaps TRBD1 (6 bases). The ends were cut back, 7 bases at V and 16 bases at J, with 20 bases in the middle. Germline values: CDR1 SNHLY, CDR2 FYNNEI. The CDR3 contains 12 residues.

The sample holds a few counts of this clonotype. This rearrangement joins TRBV29-1 to TRBJ2-7, with 11 bases lining up with TRBD1. Germline CDR1 SQVTM, CDR2 ANQGSEA. With V trimmed by 7 bases and J by 3 bases, 5 bases remained unmatched. This CDR3 is 13 amino acids long. In DNA form, the CDR3 reads TGCAGCGGTGGGACAGGGGGTGGCTACGAGCAGTACTTC. Protein sequence: CSGGTGGGYEQYF.

The chain couples TRBV5-1 to TRBJ1-1; unclear D gene. The CDR3 is 15 amino acids. Trimming removed 5 bases at V and 1 base at J, with 15 bases between. The germline V gene has CDR1 SGHRS and CDR2 YFSETQ. CDR3 residues: CASRVSVTKNTEAFF. For the CDR3, the DNA is TGCGCCAGCAGGGTGTCTGTGACGAAGAACACTGAAGCTTTCTTT.

Many counts were recorded for this clonotype. The chain couples TRBV7-9 to TRBJ2-3; tentative D call: TRBD2 (5 bases). Deletions cut 7 bases from V and 3 bases from J, with 8 bases between. The CDR3 is 12 amino acids. The germline CDR1 and CDR2 sequences are SEHNR and FQNEAQ (reference sequence). CDR3 DNA sequence: TGTGCCAGCACCCGACTAACAGATACGCAGTATTTT. Protein: CASTRLTDTQYF.

This clonotype was observed a handful of times. The rearrangement joins TRBV6-2 or TRBV6-3 to TRBJ2-4, with D uncertain. Germline V gives CDR1 MNHEY, CDR2 SVGEGT. The V and J ends lost 0 bases and 0 bases respectively, with 18 bases between them. This CDR3 comprises 19 residues. This chain's CDR3 is CASSYSQRQPPKAKNIQYF. In DNA, the CDR3 is TGTGCCAGCAGTTACTCCCAGAGGCAGCCCCCCAAAGCCAAAAACATTCAGTACTTC.

This clonotype has more than one count but fewer than ten. The rearrangement uses TRBV27 and TRBJ2-3; the match to TRBD2 covers 9 bases. The CDR3 totals 15 residues. V dropped 3 bases and J dropped 6; count of bases not matched to a gene: 7. CDR1 is MNHEY, CDR2 SMNVEV, per germline (reference sequence). The CDR3 DNA reads as TGTGCCAGCAGTTTTTGGCGGGGGGGCCTTGATACGCAGTATTTT. Translated: CASSFWRGGLDTQYF.

The chain combines TRBV12-3 or TRBV12-4 with TRBJ2-2, with D hard to call. V was shortened by 7 bases and J by 5 bases, with 8 bases between the two germline ends. The CDR3 covers 12 residues. The CDR3 nucleotides read TGTGCCAGCATCCAAACAACCGGGGAGCTGTTTTTT. As protein: CASIQTTGELFF.